Each of the 13 T cell receptor beta chains below was sequenced from the same sample in a study of cytomegalovirus exposure and HLA in healthy donors. The PCR contained 60 Vbeta and 13 Jbeta primers. Data came from immunoSEQ multiplex PCR; TCRdb stores just in-frame clones and leaves some out. The profile shows over 100,000 clones, 9.5% to 13% of them singletons. The sequenced material came from PBMCs. The receptor set was obtained from a man in his forties or fifties in good health and CMV-seropositive.

This clone was counted only a few times. The chain carries TRBV28 and TRBJ2-5, with D possibly matching TRBD1 (8 bases). Germline V gives CDR1 MDHEN, CDR2 SYDVKM. V was pared by 0 bases and J by 6 bases, with 14 bases between. This CDR3 has 15 residues. CDR3 loop: CASSLWKQGGKTQYF. For the CDR3, the DNA is TGTGCCAGCAGTTTATGGAAACAGGGGGGGAAGACCCAGTACTTC.

This clone was detected only a few times. As DNA, the CDR3 is TGTGCCAGCACCAAAGGGGTCGGTCAAAGGGACAATGAGCAGTTCTTC. This codes for CASTKGVGQRDNEQFF. This sequence joins TRBV5-4 and TRBJ2-1, with D possibly being TRBD1 (5 bases). There are 16 residues in the CDR3. The V and J ends lost 6 bases and 5 bases respectively, with 21 bases between them. Germline V gene data show CDR1 as SGHNT and CDR2 as YYREEE (reference sequence). The entire variable domain, with the rest obtained from reference TRBV5-4 and TRBJ2-1, is as follows: ETGVTQSPTHLIKTRGQQVTLRCSSQSGHNTVSWYQQALGQGPQFIFQYYREEENGRGNFPPRFSGLQFPNYSSELNVNALELDDSALYLCASTKGVGQRDNEQFFGPGTRLTVL.

The chain recombines TRBV15 with TRBJ2-1; the D gene is possibly TRBD2 (6 bases). V was pared by 8 bases and J by 7 bases, with 12 bases between. The CDR3 is 12 residues long. Germline lookup yields CDR1 LNHNV and CDR2 YYDKDF (reference sequence). CDR3 nucleotide sequence: TGTGCCACCGGAGGGCCACGGAATGAGCAGTTCTTC. Translating it yields CATGGPRNEQFF.

This clone was seen a few times. The chain uses TRBV5-1 and TRBJ2-3; 7 nucleotides match TRBD2. Germline assignment: CDR1 SGHRS and CDR2 YFSETQ. The CDR3 sequence is 16 residues long. V lost 0 bases, J lost 2 bases, and 6 bases stayed unmatched. CDR3 residues: CASSLAGSGNTDTQYF. The CDR3 coding sequence is TGCGCCAGCAGCTTGGCCGGGAGCGGGAACACAGATACGCAGTATTTT.

This clone was found a few times. The J gene is TRBJ1-2, the V gene TRBV28; 10 bases match TRBD1. Germline CDR1 reads MDHEN; CDR2 reads SYDVKM. The V and J ends lost 4 bases and 1 base, in that order; junction bases with no gene match: 0. This CDR3 contains 14 residues. CDR3 sequence: CASSWTGGNYGYTF. CDR3 in DNA: TGTGCCAGCAGTTGGACAGGGGGTAACTATGGCTACACCTTC.

This clone showed up just a few times. V gene TRBV5-1 combines with J gene TRBJ1-2, with 7 bases aligning to TRBD1. CDR1 and CDR2 from the germline V gene are SGHRS and YFSETQ. V dropped 6 bases and J dropped 7; count of bases not matched to a gene: 12. The CDR3 has 14 residues. The CDR3 DNA reads TGCGCCAGCACCCCTTCCGGGACAGAAGCTGGCTACACCTTC. Translating gives CASTPSGTEAGYTF.

In this sample, this clone turned up a few times. The chain has TRBV11-2 and TRBJ2-7; D perhaps matches TRBD2 (6 bases). CDR3 length: 18 residues. Germline V gives CDR1 SGHAT, CDR2 FQNNGV. Trimming took off 3 bases at V and 5 bases at J, with 26 bases between the two ends. CDR3 sequence reads: CASSFLIWEAGRRDEQYF. CDR3 nucleotide sequence: TGTGCCAGCAGCTTCCTTATCTGGGAGGCTGGAAGGAGAGACGAGCAGTACTTC.

This clone turned up a few times. J is TRBJ1-4 and V is TRBV9; D call uncertain. The CDR3 contains 15 residues. V was cut by 0 bases and J by 2 bases, with 8 bases left in between. Germline CDR1 and CDR2: SGDLS and YYNGEE. The CDR3 here is CASSVGRVTNEKLFF. The CDR3 DNA reads as TGTGCCAGCAGCGTAGGGAGGGTCACTAATGAAAAACTGTTTTTT.

This clone was counted a few times. The chain links TRBV7-6 to TRBJ1-4; the match to TRBD1 covers 8 bases. Germline V gene lookup returns CDR1 SGHVS and CDR2 FNYEAQ. V was clipped by 2 bases and J by 8 bases; unmatched bases: 10. The CDR3 runs 16 residues. Here the CDR3 DNA reads TGTGCCAGCAGCTTAACAGGACAGGGATCCGCCGAAAAACTGTTTTTT. Its translation is CASSLTGQGSAEKLFF.

CDR3 DNA sequence: TGTGCCAGCAGTCCTGACAGGGAACCTTGGTACGAGCAGTACTTC. Residues: CASSPDREPWYEQYF. The J gene is TRBJ2-7, the V gene TRBV6-5; 7 nucleotides line up with TRBD1. The germline V gene has CDR1 MNHEY and CDR2 SVGAGI. The CDR3 consists of 15 residues. V shed 5 bases and J 4 bases; nucleotides not matched to a gene: 11.

A few counts support this clone. V gene TRBV29-1 combines with J gene TRBJ1-2; D possibly corresponds to TRBD1 (6 bases). Germline V gene data show CDR1 as SQVTM and CDR2 as ANQGSEA. V lost 6 bases and J 2 bases, leaving 7 bases between the germline ends. There are 11 residues in the CDR3. CDR3 DNA: TGCAGCGTCGGACAGAACTATGGCTACACCTTC. Its translation is CSVGQNYGYTF.

The V gene is TRBV4-1, the J gene TRBJ2-7; 8 bases match TRBD2. This CDR3 is built from 14 residues. Germline CDR1 and CDR2: MGHRA and YSYEKL. Trimming took 1 base from V and 3 from J; bases not matched to a gene: 2. The CDR3 loop reads CASSQALAGYEQYF. The CDR3 DNA reads TGCGCCAGCAGCCAAGCTCTAGCGGGCTACGAGCAGTACTTC.

This clone was recorded a few times. V and J are TRBV19 and TRBJ2-5; the match to TRBD1 covers 10 bases. The last part of the DNA fits TRBJ2-7 better; the J call may be wrong. Germline CDR1 is LNHDA and CDR2 is SQIVND (reference sequence). The CDR3 loop spans 13 amino acids. The CDR3 sequence: CASKGQGDYEQYF. CDR3 nucleotides: TGTGCCAGTAAAGGACAGGGGGACTACGAGCAGTACTTC.